The 4 T cell receptor beta chains below come from one sample, sequenced in a study of OX40 agonist ivuxolimab in advanced cancers. Method: immunoSEQ multiplex PCR; TCRdb's copy keeps in-frame clones and lacks some. The table lists some 110,000 clones, just over 90% of them singletons. Sequencing used CD4+ or CD8+ T cells sorted from blood, obtained in a trial of the OX40 agonist ivuxolimab. The source is an adult with an advanced solid tumor such as melanoma, head and neck, liver or kidney cancer.

This chain links TRBV7-3 with TRBJ2-2; unclear D gene. Germline assignment: CDR1 SGHTA and CDR2 FQGTGA. Trimming took off 2 bases at V and 6 bases at J, with 7 bases between the two ends. The CDR3 sequence is 13 residues long. The CDR3 DNA sequence: TGTGCCAGCAGCTTAGACATCCCCGGGGAGCTGTTTTTT. It specifies CASSLDIPGELFF.

The chain combines TRBV2 with TRBJ1-5; a weak D match, TRBD1 (6 bases). The CDR3 spans 13 residues. Trimming took 8 bases from V and 1 from J, leaving 9 bases between them. Germline loops: CDR1 SNHLY, CDR2 FYNNEI. CDR3 loop: CASGQGSNQPQHF. CDR3 in DNA: TGTGCCAGCGGGCAGGGGAGCAATCAGCCCCAGCATTTT.

The chain joins TRBV18 to TRBJ2-6, with D uncertain. Per the germline V gene, CDR1 is KGHSH and CDR2 is LQKENI. The V end was cut by 6 bases, the J end by 1 base, with 10 bases between. The CDR3 sequence is 15 residues long. The CDR3 here is CASSQGLSGANVLTF. For the CDR3, the DNA is TGTGCCAGCTCGCAAGGGTTATCTGGGGCCAACGTCCTGACTTTC.

The rearrangement uses TRBV7-2 and TRBJ1-4; TRBD1 is a possible D gene (6 bases). From germline, CDR1 is SGHTA and CDR2 FQGNSA. V lost 5 bases and J lost 7, with 17 bases in between. The CDR3 runs 15 residues. CDR3 DNA: TGTGCCAGCAGCGAACAGGGCGGAGTAGTTGAAAAACTGTTTTTT. Translated, it gives CASSEQGGVVEKLFF.